The rows below give T cell receptor beta chains drawn from one sample of a study of T cell repertoires in cytomegalovirus infection. TCRdb redid the calling of the reads with MiXCR, one entry per CDR3 protein. In the table there are approximately 200,000 distinct CDR3 sequences, roughly 27% of which are singletons. The sequenced sample consisted of PBMCs. These receptors originate from a human donor in good health (CMV status not recorded). Some clones in this sample may be carry-over from other donors' samples. CDR3s include the opening cysteine and the closing phenylalanine or tryptophan.

TRBV7-9,TRBJ2-3,CASSFRSGSTDTQYF
TRBV14,TRBJ2-1,CASSQDLGAGNNEQFF
TRBV6-2/TRBV6-3,TRBJ1-5,CASSYSTGQPQHF
TRBV15,TRBJ1-3,CATSRAGGSNTIYF
TRBV7-2,TRBJ2-3,CASSSTQGAYTDTQYF
TRBV5-1,TRBJ2-3,CASSLSGTDTQYF
TRBV29-1,TRBJ1-2,CSVEGTAFYGYTF
TRBV5-1,TRBJ1-6,CASSLLRDLRNSPLHF
TRBV20-1,TRBJ1-2,CSAPPMGGNYGYTF
TRBV7-2,TRBJ1-2,CASSPRVRAVLYGYTF
TRBV18,TRBJ2-7,CASSPFGDYEQYF
TRBV19,TRBJ2-1,CASSTSWGGGRNEQFF
TRBV12-3/TRBV12-4,TRBJ2-3,CASGTASTDTQYF
TRBV5-6,TRBJ2-3,CASSLLKQFGTDTQYF
TRBV5-5,TRBJ1-1,CASSLGPGRGKTEAFF
TRBV12-3/TRBV12-4,TRBJ2-7,CASAAAGQDFGQYF
TRBV29-1,TRBJ1-1,CSVEVETPGFF
TRBV19,TRBJ1-1,CASSIVWAGEAFF
TRBV19,TRBJ2-3,CATRLAGGQTDTQYF
TRBV10-3,TRBJ1-3,CAVWGQVAGNTIYF
TRBV5-6,TRBJ2-5,CASSPGLAGGPETQYF
TRBV5-4,TRBJ2-1,CASSSTGLARNEQFF
TRBV25-1,TRBJ1-6,CASSELDRDGSPLHF
TRBV16,TRBJ1-2,CASSQSATAHYGYTF
TRBV7-9,TRBJ1-5,CASSSSGAISNQPQHF
TRBV12-3/TRBV12-4,TRBJ2-5,CASSQGYETQYF
TRBV7-3,TRBJ2-1,CASSLMLGQNHEQFF
TRBV5-4,TRBJ2-3,CASSLGPSGLDTQYF
TRBV7-2,TRBJ1-1,CASSKRRGENTEAFF
TRBV7-2,TRBJ2-3,CASSLVGGGTDTQYF
TRBV4-2,TRBJ2-1,CASSQDWDIDNEQFF
TRBV7-6,TRBJ2-3,CASSLMVGGRGTDTQYF
TRBV6-2/TRBV6-3,TRBJ2-3,CASSYSPRMKTDTQYF
TRBV6-6,TRBJ1-6,CASSLGQAASSPLHF
TRBV20-1,TRBJ2-1,CSARGLVVEQFF
TRBV6-1,TRBJ1-1,CASSVGLPNTEAFF
TRBV7-8,TRBJ2-3,CASSLGAALDTQYF
TRBV11-2,TRBJ1-1,CASIPDGTAVEAFF
TRBV12-3/TRBV12-4,TRBJ2-5,CASSLAGGAGQETQYF
TRBV20-1,TRBJ1-5,CSAGTGGGQPQHF
TRBV5-1,TRBJ1-2,CASSLDPKGDGYTF
TRBV23-1,TRBJ2-7,CASSQSQDGLLPYEQYF
TRBV20-1,TRBJ1-4,CSARDRNPRAVDLPGEKLFF
TRBV14,TRBJ2-7,CASSPLAQYF
TRBV7-8,TRBJ1-4,CASSPGTGHATNEKLFF
TRBV11-2,TRBJ2-3,CASSLGVLRGSGATDTQYF
TRBV7-8,TRBJ1-1,CASNRNKMSMNTEAFF
TRBV7-2,TRBJ1-4,CASRPGTGHEKLFF
TRBV4-1,TRBJ2-7,CASSQRTSPSQPSYEQYF
TRBV25-1,TRBJ2-7,CASSAQSRQGLYEQYF